This is a list of T cell receptor beta chains from one sample in a study of post-analysis software for immune sequencing data. TCRdb independently ran MiXCR on the PCR reads; one entry per CDR3 protein. The sample holds about 500,000 distinct CDR3 sequences, nearly 45% seen once. The source material was blood. These receptors came from a girl aged 5 to 17 with multiple sclerosis. Each CDR3 is given with its conserved first and last residue. D genes are given only for firm matches. Clone size, where shown, is once, few, many, or a class for clones that have expanded.

TRBJ2-7 TRBD1 TRBV7-9 NA CATGQGLNEQYF TGTGCCACGGGACAGGGGCTCAACGAGCAGTACTTC
TRBJ2-7 NA TRBV7-2 NA CASSVLSGEQYF TGTGCCAGCAGTGTCCTAAGCGGAGAGCAGTACTTC
TRBJ2-1 TRBD1 TRBV7-2 few CASSSRQGELFF TGTGCCAGCAGCTCCCGACAGGGGGAGTTGTTCTTC
TRBJ2-1 NA TRBV7-8 NA CASAETGTGDEQFF TGTGCCAGCGCTGAGACAGGTACGGGCGATGAGCAGTTCTTC
TRBJ2-4 TRBD1 TRBV27 NA CASSGDRGNNIQYF TGTGCCAGCAGTGGGGACAGGGGAAACAACATTCAGTACTTC
TRBJ2-1 NA TRBV4-1 NA CASSRGRVVAYNEQFF TGCGCCAGCAGCCGAGGCAGGGTGGTGGCGTACAATGAGCAGTTCTTC
TRBJ2-7 NA TRBV7-8 NA CASSRSGLTYEQYF TGTGCCAGCAGCCGAAGCGGACTTACCTACGAGCAGTACTTC
TRBJ1-1 TRBD1 TRBV12-3/TRBV12-4 NA CASRADRNTIEAFF TGTGCCAGCAGAGCGGACAGGAATACGATTGAAGCTTTCTTT
TRBJ2-3 NA TRBV20-1 NA CSARVGTDTDTQYF TGCAGTGCTAGAGTCGGGACGGACACAGATACGCAGTATTTT
TRBJ1-2 NA TRBV3-1 NA CASSQASYGYTF TGTGCCAGCAGCCAGGCGTCCTATGGCTACACCTTC
TRBJ1-4 NA TRBV28 NA CASIAGTANEKLFF TGTGCCAGCATCGCCGGGACGGCTAATGAAAAACTGTTTTTT
TRBJ2-1 NA TRBV4-1 NA CASSQGDTGNEQFF TGCGCCAGCAGCCAAGGGGACACAGGCAATGAGCAGTTCTTC
TRBJ2-1 NA TRBV4-2 NA CASSQAVDNNEQFF TGTGCCAGCAGCCAAGCGGTAGACAACAATGAGCAGTTCTTC
TRBJ2-1 TRBD2 TRBV4-2 NA CASSQVGTSGRSQFF TGTGCCAGCAGCCAAGTTGGGACTAGCGGGAGGTCCCAGTTCTTC
TRBJ2-7 NA TRBV18 NA CASSSSSGRPPDEQYF TGTGCCAGCTCATCCTCCTCCGGACGGCCCCCGGACGAGCAGTACTTC
TRBJ2-1 TRBD2 TRBV6-2/TRBV6-3 few CASSYPRASGSWDEQFF TGTGCCAGCAGTTACCCCCGGGCTAGCGGCAGTTGGGATGAGCAGTTCTTC
TRBJ2-7 TRBD2 TRBV13 few CASSPGSGGVDEQYF TGTGCCAGCAGCCCAGGTTCGGGAGGAGTAGACGAGCAGTACTTC
TRBJ1-2 NA TRBV6-5 NA CASSYSTTGDGYTF TGTGCCAGCAGTTACTCGACGACGGGGGACGGCTACACCTTC
TRBJ2-7 NA TRBV4-3 NA CASSQDLSGSYEQYF TGCGCCAGCAGCCAAGATCTGAGCGGCTCCTACGAGCAGTACTTC
TRBJ2-1 NA TRBV4-3 NA CASSQEVSVAYNEQFF TGCGCCAGCAGCCAAGAAGTCAGCGTGGCCTACAATGAGCAGTTCTTC
TRBJ2-7 TRBD2 TRBV6-6 few CASSYPGRKTEQYF TGTGCCAGCAGTTACCCCGGGAGGAAGACCGAGCAGTACTTC
TRBJ1-2 NA TRBV20-1 NA CSARDQKGGAGYTF TGCAGTGCTAGAGATCAGAAAGGAGGTGCCGGCTACACCTTC
TRBJ1-6 TRBD1 TRBV7-2 NA CASSPTGGDISPLHF TGTGCCAGCAGCCCCACAGGGGGCGATATTTCACCCCTCCACTTT
TRBJ2-5 TRBD2 TRBV6-5 NA CASSYSTGGLATYQETQYF TGTGCCAGCAGTTACTCGACGGGGGGGCTAGCAACGTACCAAGAGACCCAGTACTTC
TRBJ2-1 TRBD1 TRBV5-1 NA CASSYGQGSNNEQFF TGCGCCAGCAGCTACGGACAGGGGAGCAACAATGAGCAGTTCTTC
TRBJ2-7 TRBD2 TRBV9 NA CASSVAGGPGYEQYF TGTGCCAGCAGCGTCGCGGGAGGGCCTGGGTACGAGCAGTACTTC
TRBJ1-5 TRBD1 TRBV5-1 NA CASSFTGGSQPQHF TGCGCCAGCAGCTTTACAGGGGGCAGTCAGCCCCAGCATTTT
TRBJ2-2 NA TRBV20-1 NA CSARGGDTGELFF TGCAGTGCTAGAGGTGGGGACACCGGGGAGCTGTTTTTT
TRBJ1-1 NA TRBV28 few CASTPDSRWTEAFF TGTGCCAGCACTCCTGACTCCCGGTGGACTGAAGCTTTCTTT
TRBJ2-7 TRBD1 TRBV20-1 NA CSARRVTGEYEQYF TGCAGTGCTAGAAGGGTGACAGGGGAATACGAGCAGTACTTC
TRBJ1-1 NA TRBV5-1 few CASSPDMENTEAFF TGCGCCAGCAGCCCGGACATGGAGAACACTGAAGCTTTCTTT
TRBJ2-2 NA TRBV5-1 NA CASSLLLDTGELFF TGCGCCAGCAGCTTGCTTTTAGACACCGGGGAGCTGTTTTTT
TRBJ2-1 NA TRBV4-3 many CASSQDRRTTEQFF TGCGCCAGCAGCCAAGACCGGAGGACCACGGAGCAGTTCTTC
TRBJ2-1 TRBD2 TRBV10-2 few CASSESNTGLAGGREQFF TGCGCCAGCAGTGAGTCGAACACGGGACTAGCGGGAGGTCGAGAGCAGTTCTTC
TRBJ1-1 NA TRBV20-1 NA CSASPRPNTEAFF TGCAGTGCTAGTCCCCGCCCGAACACTGAAGCTTTCTTT
TRBJ1-4 NA TRBV28 NA CATRRGTSEKLFF TGTGCCACCAGAAGGGGGACTAGTGAAAAACTGTTTTTT
TRBJ2-7 NA TRBV29-1 NA CSASLAGYYEQYF TGCAGCGCCTCCCTGGCAGGGTACTACGAGCAGTACTTC
TRBJ2-7 NA TRBV5-1 NA CASSLVSERSYEQYF TGCGCCAGCAGCTTGGTTAGCGAGAGGTCCTACGAGCAGTACTTC
TRBJ2-7 NA TRBV12-3/TRBV12-4 NA CASSLGVGTYNEQYF TGTGCCAGCAGTCTCGGAGTTGGTACCTACAATGAGCAGTACTTC
TRBJ1-5 NA TRBV4-1 few CASSHSAVRSLNQPQHF TGCGCCAGTTCCCATTCGGCCGTTAGATCCCTTAATCAGCCCCAGCATTTT